This is a list of T cell receptor beta chains from one sample in a study of cytomegalovirus exposure and HLA in healthy donors. Assay: immunoSEQ multiplex PCR; the TCRdb copy retains only in-frame clones and omits some. Of 95,000 to 100,000 clones listed, more than 70% are singletons. Sequenced input: PBMCs. The receptors derive from a female donor in good health and CMV-seronegative. Both conserved end residues are part of each CDR3. Each record gives: D gene, J gene, clone size, V gene, CDR3 protein, CDR3 DNA. D genes are given only for firm matches. Some rows mark clone size as missing; the rest say once, few, many or name a class of expanded clone.

D: TRBD1; J: TRBJ1-1; size: NA; V: TRBV7-6; CDR3: CASSFWTGGRTEAFF; DNA: TGTGCCAGCAGCTTTTGGACAGGGGGTCGGACTGAAGCTTTCTTT
D: NA; J: TRBJ2-7; size: NA; V: TRBV7-9; CDR3: CASSHRQSSYEQYF; DNA: TGTGCCAGCAGCCACCGACAGAGCTCCTACGAGCAGTACTTC
D: NA; J: TRBJ1-4; size: NA; V: TRBV4-2; CDR3: CASSQDGAPSEKLFF; DNA: TGTGCCAGCAGCCAAGATGGGGCGCCAAGTGAAAAACTGTTTTTT
D: NA; J: TRBJ2-1; size: NA; V: TRBV28; CDR3: CASSAGLPNEQFF; DNA: TGTGCCAGCAGTGCCGGACTACCCAATGAGCAGTTCTTC
D: TRBD1; J: TRBJ2-5; size: NA; V: TRBV5-4; CDR3: CASSLRTGVRQETQYF; DNA: TGTGCCAGCAGCTTGAGGACAGGTGTTCGTCAAGAGACCCAGTACTTC
D: TRBD1; J: TRBJ2-7; size: few; V: TRBV12-5; CDR3: CASGTGAYEQYF; DNA: TGTGCTAGTGGTACAGGGGCATACGAGCAGTACTTC
D: NA; J: TRBJ1-1; size: once; V: TRBV6-6; CDR3: CASSYEGDSRTFF; DNA: TGTGCCAGCAGTTACGAGGGAGATTCGCGCACTTTCTTT
D: NA; J: TRBJ1-2; size: NA; V: TRBV6-5; CDR3: CATRGGGSGYTF; DNA: TGTGCCACCCGGGGGGGAGGGAGTGGCTACACCTTC
D: NA; J: TRBJ1-4; size: NA; V: TRBV18; CDR3: CASSPERALLNEKLFF; DNA: TGTGCCAGCTCACCGGAGCGGGCTCTTCTTAATGAAAAACTGTTTTTT
D: TRBD2; J: TRBJ2-3; size: NA; V: TRBV27; CDR3: CASSLFSGLAGIPDTQYF; DNA: TGTGCCAGCAGTTTATTTTCCGGACTAGCGGGAATCCCAGATACGCAGTATTTT
D: TRBD2; J: TRBJ2-1; size: NA; V: TRBV2; CDR3: CASTWRGINNEQFF; DNA: TGTGCCAGTACTTGGCGGGGGATAAACAATGAGCAGTTCTTC
D: NA; J: TRBJ1-2; size: NA; V: TRBV5-4; CDR3: CASSLRGGVGYTF; DNA: TGTGCCAGCAGCTTGCGGGGGGGGGTCGGCTACACCTTC
D: TRBD1; J: TRBJ2-3; size: NA; V: TRBV18; CDR3: CASSPWDRATDTQYF; DNA: TGTGCCAGCTCACCATGGGACAGGGCCACAGATACGCAGTATTTT
D: NA; J: TRBJ2-5; size: NA; V: TRBV5-5; CDR3: CASLTGLFQETQYF; DNA: TGTGCCAGCCTAACAGGGTTATTCCAAGAGACCCAGTACTTC
D: TRBD2; J: TRBJ2-1; size: once; V: TRBV9; CDR3: CASSPGLRNNEQFF; DNA: TGTGCCAGCAGCCCGGGACTACGCAACAATGAGCAGTTCTTC
D: NA; J: TRBJ2-7; size: NA; V: TRBV18; CDR3: CASSPVSYEQYF; DNA: TGTGCCAGCTCACCGGTCAGCTACGAGCAGTACTTC
D: NA; J: TRBJ2-7; size: few; V: TRBV6-1; CDR3: CASTGTQHYEQYF; DNA: TGTGCCAGCACGGGGACACAACATTACGAGCAGTACTTC
D: NA; J: TRBJ1-1; size: NA; V: TRBV6-5; CDR3: CASRLGGGNTEAFF; DNA: TGTGCCAGCAGACTCGGGGGGGGAAACACTGAAGCTTTCTTT
D: NA; J: TRBJ1-2; size: NA; V: TRBV6-5; CDR3: CASSYAILGSGYGYTF; DNA: TGTGCCAGCAGTTACGCCATCCTGGGGAGTGGATATGGCTACACCTTC
D: NA; J: TRBJ1-2; size: few; V: TRBV2; CDR3: CASREDYRRRF; DNA: TGTGCCAGCAGAGAAGATTACAGACGCCGATTC
D: TRBD2; J: TRBJ2-3; size: NA; V: TRBV27; CDR3: CASSLSRTSGSSTDTQYF; DNA: TGTGCCAGCAGTTTATCCCGCACTAGCGGATCTAGCACAGATACGCAGTATTTT
D: NA; J: TRBJ1-3; size: NA; V: TRBV30; CDR3: CAWSVRGVDSGNTIYF; DNA: TGTGCCTGGAGTGTACGGGGAGTAGACTCTGGAAACACCATATATTTT
D: TRBD2; J: TRBJ2-3; size: NA; V: TRBV19; CDR3: CASSVTGGTQYF; DNA: TGTGCCAGTAGTGTTACGGGGGGGACGCAGTATTTT
D: NA; J: TRBJ1-6; size: few; V: TRBV6-4; CDR3: CASSDSIGDNSPLHF; DNA: TGTGCCAGCAGTGACTCAATCGGGGATAATTCACCCCTCCACTTT
D: NA; J: TRBJ1-2; size: few; V: TRBV4-3; CDR3: CASSQEHRGNYGYTF; DNA: TGCGCCAGCAGCCAGGAGCACCGAGGTAACTATGGCTACACCTTC
D: NA; J: TRBJ1-1; size: NA; V: TRBV7-2; CDR3: CASSHDRRNTEAFF; DNA: TGTGCCAGCAGCCACGACAGGCGGAACACTGAAGCTTTCTTT
D: NA; J: TRBJ1-1; size: NA; V: TRBV4-2; CDR3: CASSQEGWAVVRGSTEAFF; DNA: TGTGCCAGCAGCCAAGAGGGGTGGGCCGTTGTGAGGGGGAGCACTGAAGCTTTCTTT
D: NA; J: TRBJ2-2; size: NA; V: TRBV6-5; CDR3: CASRGGPGELFF; DNA: TGTGCCAGCAGGGGGGGTCCCGGGGAGCTGTTTTTT
D: TRBD2; J: TRBJ2-2; size: NA; V: TRBV30; CDR3: CAWVTSGAFTGELFF; DNA: TGTGCCTGGGTGACTAGCGGGGCCTTCACCGGGGAGCTGTTTTTT
D: NA; J: TRBJ1-1; size: NA; V: TRBV18; CDR3: CASSRGGVGSEAFF; DNA: TGTGCCAGCTCACGTGGAGGGGTTGGCAGTGAAGCTTTCTTT
D: TRBD1; J: TRBJ1-1; size: NA; V: TRBV5-1; CDR3: CASSKTGATENTEAFF; DNA: TGCGCCAGCAGCAAAACAGGGGCCACGGAGAACACTGAAGCTTTCTTT
D: NA; J: TRBJ2-7; size: NA; V: TRBV14; CDR3: CASSQWVGSSYEQYF; DNA: TGTGCCAGCAGCCAATGGGTAGGGAGCTCCTACGAGCAGTACTTC
D: TRBD2; J: TRBJ2-7; size: NA; V: TRBV5-1; CDR3: CASSLGLAGPYEQYF; DNA: TGCGCCAGCAGCCTCGGACTAGCGGGTCCTTACGAGCAGTACTTC
D: NA; J: TRBJ1-1; size: NA; V: TRBV7-6; CDR3: CASSIQGRSNTEAFF; DNA: TGTGCCAGCAGCATACAGGGAAGATCGAACACTGAAGCTTTCTTT
D: TRBD1; J: TRBJ2-5; size: once; V: TRBV18; CDR3: CASSPGTAQETQYF; DNA: TGTGCCAGCTCACCCGGGACAGCCCAAGAGACCCAGTACTTC
D: NA; J: TRBJ2-7; size: NA; V: TRBV6-1; CDR3: CASSDLNDRRNF; DNA: TGTGCCAGCAGTGACCTTAATGACAGGAGGAACTTC
D: TRBD1; J: TRBJ1-1; size: few; V: TRBV4-1; CDR3: CASQGQPNTEAFF; DNA: TGCGCCAGCCAGGGACAGCCGAACACTGAAGCTTTCTTT
D: TRBD1; J: TRBJ1-2; size: few; V: TRBV5-4; CDR3: CASSWATGGLGGYTF; DNA: TGTGCCAGCAGCTGGGCCACAGGGGGCTTAGGTGGCTACACCTTC
D: TRBD1; J: TRBJ2-7; size: few; V: TRBV28; CDR3: CASSLTGGINEQYF; DNA: TGTGCCAGCAGTTTAACAGGGGGCATAAACGAGCAGTACTTC
D: NA; J: TRBJ2-2; size: NA; V: TRBV15; CDR3: CATSRGELNTGELFF; DNA: TGTGCCACCAGCAGAGGAGAGTTGAACACCGGGGAGCTGTTTTTT
D: NA; J: TRBJ2-7; size: NA; V: TRBV10-3; CDR3: CAISEQARGHYEQYF; DNA: TGTGCCATCAGTGAGCAGGCCCGCGGACACTACGAGCAGTACTTC
D: TRBD2; J: TRBJ2-5; size: NA; V: TRBV6-6; CDR3: CASSWGLAGGVETQYF; DNA: TGTGCCAGCAGTTGGGGACTAGCGGGAGGGGTGGAGACCCAGTACTTC
D: TRBD1; J: TRBJ1-2; size: NA; V: TRBV7-2; CDR3: CASSSDRIRGGYTF; DNA: TGTGCCAGCAGCTCGGACAGGATCCGGGGGGGCTACACCTTC
D: TRBD1; J: TRBJ2-7; size: NA; V: TRBV29-1; CDR3: CSVLPGQGVSGEQYF; DNA: TGCAGCGTACTACCGGGACAGGGGGTGAGTGGCGAGCAGTACTTC
D: NA; J: TRBJ1-5; size: NA; V: TRBV28; CDR3: CASSIDSSRNQPQHF; DNA: TGTGCCAGCAGTATAGACAGTTCTCGCAATCAGCCCCAGCATTTT
D: TRBD1; J: TRBJ1-5; size: few; V: TRBV19; CDR3: CASSPEDRGGNQPQHF; DNA: TGTGCCAGTAGTCCAGAGGACAGGGGGGGCAATCAGCCCCAGCATTTT
D: TRBD2; J: TRBJ2-2; size: NA; V: TRBV28; CDR3: CASSRIPGTSGETGELFF; DNA: TGTGCCAGCAGTCGTATCCCCGGGACTAGCGGGGAAACCGGGGAGCTGTTTTTT
D: NA; J: TRBJ2-7; size: NA; V: TRBV2; CDR3: CASSLSDSSEQYF; DNA: TGTGCCAGCAGCTTGTCGGACAGCTCCGAGCAGTACTTC
D: TRBD2; J: TRBJ2-4; size: few; V: TRBV10-2; CDR3: CASSESTFGLAGVAKNIQYF; DNA: TGCGCCAGCAGTGAGTCGACGTTTGGACTAGCGGGAGTCGCCAAAAACATTCAGTACTTC
D: NA; J: TRBJ2-5; size: NA; V: TRBV21-1; CDR3: CASSKWGRRRETQYF; DNA: TGTGCCAGCAGCAAATGGGGTAGGAGGAGGGAGACCCAGTACTTC
D: TRBD2; J: TRBJ2-3; size: NA; V: TRBV5-6; CDR3: CASSSSLTSGFTDTQYF; DNA: TGTGCCAGCAGTTCCTCCCTGACTAGCGGTTTCACAGATACGCAGTATTTT
D: NA; J: TRBJ2-7; size: NA; V: TRBV10-3; CDR3: CAISELASEQYF; DNA: TGTGCCATCAGTGAGTTAGCGAGCGAGCAGTACTTC
D: NA; J: TRBJ1-1; size: NA; V: TRBV5-6; CDR3: CASSFWGAPRGTEAFF; DNA: TGTGCCAGCAGCTTCTGGGGCGCCCCCAGGGGCACTGAAGCTTTCTTT
D: NA; J: TRBJ2-7; size: NA; V: TRBV6-5; CDR3: CASMPLYAYEQYF; DNA: TGTGCCAGCATGCCACTTTACGCCTACGAGCAGTACTTC
D: NA; J: TRBJ2-5; size: NA; V: TRBV28; CDR3: CASTRMGGQYQETQYF; DNA: TGTGCCAGCACCAGGATGGGGGGACAGTACCAAGAGACCCAGTACTTC
D: TRBD1; J: TRBJ1-4; size: NA; V: TRBV5-4; CDR3: CASSFLRKRQGADEKLFF; DNA: TGTGCCAGCAGCTTCCTACGAAAGCGACAGGGGGCAGATGAAAAACTGTTTTTT
D: TRBD1; J: TRBJ1-4; size: NA; V: TRBV7-6; CDR3: CASSSPRTGLNEKLFF; DNA: TGTGCCAGCAGCTCACCACGGACAGGCCTTAATGAAAAACTGTTTTTT
D: TRBD1; J: TRBJ1-4; size: NA; V: TRBV7-2; CDR3: CASSWDRGGKLFF; DNA: TGTGCCAGCAGCTGGGACAGGGGGGGAAAACTGTTTTTT
D: TRBD1; J: TRBJ1-2; size: once; V: TRBV5-1; CDR3: CASSLQPGQGAPANYGYTF; DNA: TGCGCCAGCAGCTTGCAACCGGGACAGGGTGCCCCAGCTAACTATGGCTACACCTTC